These T cell receptor beta chains were read from a single sample in a study of T cell responses to AZD1222 COVID-19 vaccine. TCRdb keeps only in-frame clones here, not all; method: immunoSEQ multiplex PCR. The table lists some 47,000 clones, nearly 85% of them singletons. This specimen consisted of peripheral blood, obtained on day 0 of AZD1222 vaccination. These receptors all stem from an adult in good health. Each CDR3 is given with its conserved first and last residue. The D gene is left open where the match is weak. The size of a clone is reported for some rows only, either as once, few or many, or as a class for expanded clones.

clone_size | j_call | d_call | v_call | cdr3_nt | cdr3_aa
. | TRBJ2-5 | . | TRBV19 | TGTGCCAGTAGTACACAACGGGACGGTTGGGGGACCCAGTACTTC | CASSTQRDGWGTQYF
. | TRBJ2-7 | . | TRBV6-5 | TGTGCCAGCGCCCTCTCCATCTACGAGCAGTACTTC | CASALSIYEQYF
. | TRBJ1-1 | . | TRBV3-1/TRBV3-2 | TGTGCCAGCAGCGTTCGAGGGGGGTCCACTGAAGCTTTCTTT | CASSVRGGSTEAFF
medium-sized | TRBJ2-5 | . | TRBV4-1 | TGCGCCAGCAGCCAAGAAGGGGCGGGGTTGGAGGAGACCCAGTACTTC | CASSQEGAGLEETQYF
. | TRBJ2-1 | . | TRBV4-2 | TGTGCCAGCAGCCAAGAGGCCCGGGATTGGAATGAGCAGTTCTTC | CASSQEARDWNEQFF
. | TRBJ1-1 | TRBD1 | TRBV9 | TGTGCCAGCAGCCCCCGACAGGGGGCGATCGCTGAAGCTTTCTTT | CASSPRQGAIAEAFF
. | TRBJ1-6 | . | TRBV7-9 | TGTGCCAGCAGCCTTCAAGGGGATGGTTCACCCCTCCACTTT | CASSLQGDGSPLHF
. | TRBJ2-7 | TRBD2 | TRBV28 | TGTGCCAGCAGTCCCTGGGACTTAGCGGGAGGGCCGGGCGAGCAATACTTC | CASSPWDLAGGPGEQYF
. | TRBJ1-5 | . | TRBV30 | TGTGCCTGGAGTATAAGGGACAATCAGCCCCAGCATTTT | CAWSIRDNQPQHF
. | TRBJ1-5 | TRBD1 | TRBV25-1 | TGTGCCAGCACCAGGACAGGGGGCAGACAGCCCCAGCATTTT | CASTRTGGRQPQHF
. | TRBJ1-2 | . | TRBV30 | TGTGCCTACTGGCGGGACGCCGCGTGGAGTGGCTACACCTTC | CAYWRDAAWSGYTF
. | TRBJ2-3 | TRBD1 | TRBV9 | TGTGCCAGCAGCGCGCAGGGGGCTTCGGATACGCAGTATTTT | CASSAQGASDTQYF
. | TRBJ2-7 | . | TRBV6-2/TRBV6-3 | TGTGCCAGCAGCCTGACAAGGGGCGGCGAGCAGTACTTC | CASSLTRGGEQYF
. | TRBJ2-1 | TRBD2 | TRBV5-6 | TGTGCCAGCAGCTATTGGACTAGCGGGGTTAGACAGCAGTTCTTC | CASSYWTSGVRQQFF
. | TRBJ2-1 | . | TRBV25-1 | TGTGCCAGCAGTGAATCCGGGAGAAGTGACAATGAGCAGTTCTTC | CASSESGRSDNEQFF
. | TRBJ2-5 | TRBD2 | TRBV19 | TGTGCCAGTAGTAGGACTAGCGGGATAGGGGAGACCCAGTACTTC | CASSRTSGIGETQYF
. | TRBJ1-6 | . | TRBV7-2 | TGTGCCAGCACCTTGAGTGTGGCCTATAATTCACCCCTCCACTTT | CASTLSVAYNSPLHF
once | TRBJ2-5 | TRBD2 | TRBV3-1/TRBV3-2 | TGTGCCAGCAGCCAAGATGGACTAGCGGGGGGCCTCCAAGAGACCCAGTACTTC | CASSQDGLAGGLQETQYF
. | TRBJ2-1 | . | TRBV9 | TGTGCCAGCAGCGTCCTAGAGGGATTCTCCTACAATGAGCAGTTCTTC | CASSVLEGFSYNEQFF
. | TRBJ2-1 | TRBD1 | TRBV27 | TGTGCCAGCAGTCCCGATCACAGGGGTTACAATGAGCAGTTCTTC | CASSPDHRGYNEQFF
. | TRBJ1-5 | TRBD1 | TRBV11-2 | TGTGCCAGCAGCCCGGGGACAGCAGATCAGCCCCAGCATTTT | CASSPGTADQPQHF
. | TRBJ2-3 | TRBD1 | TRBV5-1 | TGCGCCAGCAGCTCAGGCCCCGGGACAGGGGCCACAGATACGCAGTATTTT | CASSSGPGTGATDTQYF
. | TRBJ1-5 | . | TRBV5-1 | TGCGCCAGCAGCTTGAGTCGCCCGGGGCCTCAGCCCCAGCATTTT | CASSLSRPGPQPQHF
once | TRBJ2-2 | TRBD2 | TRBV6-1 | TGTGCCAGCAGTGTGAAGGTGTCGGGACTAGCGGGAGTAGGCACCGGGGAGCTGTTTTTT | CASSVKVSGLAGVGTGELFF
once | TRBJ1-3 | . | TRBV7-8 | TGTGCCAGCAGCCGGGACATCGGAAACACCATATATTTT | CASSRDIGNTIYF
. | TRBJ1-1 | TRBD1 | TRBV4-1 | TGCGCCAGCAGCCCCCAAGCAGGGGGACAGTTTGAAGCTTTCTTT | CASSPQAGGQFEAFF
. | TRBJ1-5 | TRBD1 | TRBV18 | TGTGCCAGCTCACCATCCCGACAGGGGCTTAATCAGCCCCAGCATTTT | CASSPSRQGLNQPQHF
. | TRBJ2-3 | . | TRBV3-1/TRBV3-2 | TGTGCCAGCAGCCAATGGGGCAGCGGTACAGATACGCAGTATTTT | CASSQWGSGTDTQYF
. | TRBJ1-3 | . | TRBV19 | TGTGCCAGTAACATCAGAGACTCTGGAAACACCATATATTTT | CASNIRDSGNTIYF
. | TRBJ1-1 | . | TRBV12-3/TRBV12-4 | TGTGCCAGCAGTTCTCAGGGAACTGAAGCTTTCTTT | CASSSQGTEAFF
. | TRBJ2-7 | . | TRBV30 | TGTGCCTGGAGTGTGTCGTTCATCACCTACGAGCAGTACTTC | CAWSVSFITYEQYF
. | TRBJ2-7 | . | TRBV29-1 | TGCAGCGTTGATAGGGGCCGCGGGGAGCAGTACTTC | CSVDRGRGEQYF
. | TRBJ2-2 | . | TRBV5-1 | TGCGCCAGCAGCTTGGAGGGGGGAGGAATCACCGGGGAGCTGTTTTTT | CASSLEGGGITGELFF
. | TRBJ1-1 | . | TRBV30 | TGTGCCTGGATTAAACGAGGGGAGGGAGAAGCTTTCTTT | CAWIKRGEGEAFF
. | TRBJ1-6 | . | TRBV5-1 | TGCGCCAGCAGCTTGGAAGGCAGGGGCAGATCACCCCTCCACTTT | CASSLEGRGRSPLHF
. | TRBJ2-7 | . | TRBV10-1 | TGCGCCAGCAGTCGGGGTTCCTCCGAGCAGTACTTC | CASSRGSSEQYF
once | TRBJ1-1 | . | TRBV19 | TGTGCCAGTAGTATCGGCGGCTCATTGAACACTGAAGCTTTCTTT | CASSIGGSLNTEAFF
. | TRBJ2-1 | TRBD2 | TRBV19 | TGTGCCAGTAGTATCTCTAGCGGGGGGGTATACAATGAGCAGTTCTTC | CASSISSGGVYNEQFF
. | TRBJ1-1 | . | TRBV6-2/TRBV6-3 | TGTGCCAGCAGTTACTTCACCCAAGGGATGGGGAACACTGAAGCTTTCTTT | CASSYFTQGMGNTEAFF
. | TRBJ1-6 | TRBD1 | TRBV7-2 | TGTGCCAGCAGCTCCGGACAGGTTCGGGATTCACCCCTCCACTTT | CASSSGQVRDSPLHF
. | TRBJ2-2 | TRBD2 | TRBV10-3 | TGTGCCACCTCCGCGGGGGGAGACACCGGGGAGCTGTTTTTT | CATSAGGDTGELFF
. | TRBJ1-3 | . | TRBV7-9 | TGTGCCAGCAGCGGGACGTTCGGAAACACCATATATTTT | CASSGTFGNTIYF
. | TRBJ1-6 | TRBD1 | TRBV7-9 | TGTGCCAGCAGCGTCGACAGGGGGCTCGGTTCACCCCTCCACTTT | CASSVDRGLGSPLHF
. | TRBJ2-7 | TRBD2 | TRBV9 | TGTGCCAGCAGCACAGCGGGAGGCCCGGGTTACGAGCAGTACTTC | CASSTAGGPGYEQYF
. | TRBJ2-2 | . | TRBV6-6 | TGTGCCACAGGACCTAAGAACACCGGGGAGCTGTTTTTT | CATGPKNTGELFF
. | TRBJ2-5 | TRBD2 | TRBV10-3 | TGTGCCATCGGCGGAACGGGGGGGCCGAAGACCCAGTACTTC | CAIGGTGGPKTQYF
. | TRBJ2-4 | TRBD1 | TRBV19 | TGTGCCAGTAGTACGACGGGACAGGCGGGAAAAAACATTCAGTACTTC | CASSTTGQAGKNIQYF
. | TRBJ1-5 | . | TRBV7-2 | TGTGCCAGCAGCTTAGCACGCGGGTCGCTCCAGCATTTT | CASSLARGSLQHF
once | TRBJ2-7 | TRBD1 | TRBV4-1 | TGCGCCAGCAGCCACTCGGACAGGGGTGCCTACGAGCAGTACTTC | CASSHSDRGAYEQYF
once | TRBJ2-7 | TRBD2 | TRBV6-4 | TGTGCCAGCAGAACCGGGACTAGCGGAACCTACGAGCAGTACTTC | CASRTGTSGTYEQYF
. | TRBJ1-1 | . | TRBV5-4 | TGTGCCGGAGGCGGACAGTTGAACACTGAAGCTTTCTTT | CAGGGQLNTEAFF
. | TRBJ2-7 | TRBD1 | TRBV7-2 | TGTGCCAGCAGCAACCGACAGGGACCCTACGAGCAGTACTTC | CASSNRQGPYEQYF
. | TRBJ2-5 | TRBD2 | TRBV5-1 | TGCGCCAGCAGCTTGGCCTGGGGGGGACAAGAGACCCAGTACTTC | CASSLAWGGQETQYF
. | TRBJ2-7 | . | TRBV5-1 | TGCGCCAGCAGCTTGGCCTACGAGCAGTACTTC | CASSLAYEQYF
. | TRBJ2-1 | TRBD1 | TRBV29-1 | TGCAGCGCTGACAGGGCGGATGAGCAGTTCTTC | CSADRADEQFF
. | TRBJ2-7 | . | TRBV29-1 | TGCAGCGTTGAAATGATAGATAGGGCCTACGAGCAGTACTTC | CSVEMIDRAYEQYF
. | TRBJ1-2 | TRBD1 | TRBV6-5 | TGTGCCAGCAGTTCCGCCTCACAGGGGGCGGGCTACACCTTC | CASSSASQGAGYTF
. | TRBJ2-2 | . | TRBV7-6 | TGTGCCAGCAGCCGGGCGTCCCCGAACACCGGGGAGCTGTTTTTT | CASSRASPNTGELFF
. | TRBJ2-7 | . | TRBV20-1 | TGCAGTGCTCACAGCTCGGACGAGCAGTACTTC | CSAHSSDEQYF
few | TRBJ2-7 | TRBD1 | TRBV7-8 | TGTGCCAGCAGCTTAGAGGACAGGGTCGAGCAGTACTTC | CASSLEDRVEQYF